This TCR beta chain was sequenced in a study of graft-versus-host responses after intestinal transplantation (dated by TCRdb to about 2021). For the wider study: Recipients received multivisceral, liver-intestinal, or isolated intestinal transplants. Alloreactive clones were identified by sequencing pre-transplant mixed lymphocyte reaction products and comparing them with unstimulated pre-transplant donor and recipient T cells. Rather than going through the commercial service, samples from three later patients were sequenced in-house on an Illumina MiSeq and processed with MiXCR. A cohort of 20 to 25 intestinal transplant recipients, including one retransplant, was enrolled, and a few patients lacking pretransplant specimens were excluded. Bulk TCR-beta CDR3 sequencing was used to track graft-versus-host and host-versus-graft alloreactive T cell clones in the graft, circulation and bone marrow after intestinal transplantation. Every recipient was given anti-thymocyte globulin induction, then maintenance tacrolimus and steroids for around three years. Donor T cell macrochimerism was defined as a peak of at least 4% donor T cells among recipient peripheral blood mononuclear cells.

The method was the immunoSEQ multiplex PCR assay. In most patients, genomic DNA was isolated using the Qiagen DNeasy Blood and Tissue Kit and sent frozen to Adaptive Biotechnologies for TCR sequencing. High-throughput TCR-beta CDR3 sequencing of genomic DNA from most patients was performed by Adaptive Biotechnologies. The study's own analysis went as follows. TCR sequencing data for approximately 19 patients were retrieved from Adaptive's ImmunoSEQ software; a few other patients were processed with MiXCR and VDJtools. CD4 versus CD8 sorting errors were corrected by removing sequences found in both subsets at a frequency ratio below 5:1. CDR3 nucleotide sequences shared by donor and recipient were removed because the origin of these sequences could not be assigned. At least 2-fold expansion over unstimulated cells and a minimum CFSE-low frequency of 0.002% (template counts) or 0.001% (read counts) were required for clones to be classified as alloreactive. Clones detected in sequenced pre-transplant spleen, lymph node, or MLR CFSE-low populations of the donor or recipient were defined as mappable. The cumulative frequency of alloreactive clones was calculated as a percentage of all sequences, weighted by copy number. TCRdb carries this immuneACCESS record with in-frame sequences only. Its versions omit some clonotypes, under half of them owing to an unresolved V gene in the studies checked, with the rest unexplained. For V, J and clone size, that table is used; D and trimming come from the DNA. In this sample the table shows roughly 89,000 clones, around 92% of which occur a single time. Approximately 0.1% of the sample comes from the top ten.

The CDR3 covers 15 residues, taking in both the cysteine and the phenylalanine. The DNA shown is the 45-base CDR3, in frame from base 1. V is trimmed back by 1 base and J by 7 bases, and the junction contains 3 bases that no gene match accounts for. The germline V gene specifies SGDLS as CDR1 and YYNGEE as CDR2. On the study overall, not on this receptor specifically: In patients with donor T cell macrochimerism, the allografts had high GvH to HvG T cell clonal ratios. GvH clones were detected in recipient bone marrow, and some of these GvH clones were observed earlier in ileal mucosa or blood, consistent with an intestinal mucosal origin. The conclusions were limited by the relatively low number and heterogeneity of the intestinal transplant patients. Peak levels of circulating GvH clones were associated with declines in HvG clones early after transplant.

Regarding this clone: The target of this receptor is not known. The sample holds no much larger clone one base away, and base qualities are not on file.

According to the study, the label for this sample's time point signals: cells obtained before transplantation from donor or recipient. CD3+CD4+ and CD3+CD8+ populations were FACS-sorted from unstimulated pre-transplant donor and recipient cells taken from spleen or lymph nodes. The sample was unstimulated CD4+ T cells sorted from spleen or lymph node cells, taken before intestinal transplant. The receptor was derived from a human donor who received an intestinal transplant. The V and J genes are TRBV9 and TRBJ1-6, with TRBD1 matching 9 junction bases. The CDR3 is CASSVQGQGNSPLHF. In nucleotide form, the sequence is TGTGCCAGCAGCGTACAGGGACAGGGCAATTCACCCCTCCACTTT.